These 18 T cell receptor beta chains were sequenced from one sample in a study of cytomegalovirus exposure and HLA in healthy donors. The PCR contained 60 Vbeta and 13 Jbeta primers. The table came from immunoSEQ multiplex PCR; TCRdb's copy has only in-frame clones and leaves some out. The sample yields over 110,000 clones, over 70% seen once. The specimen sequenced was PBMCs. The receptor source for this set is a man aged 18 to 29 in good health and CMV-seronegative.

Ten or more counts support this clone. The genes are TRBV4-3 and TRBJ1-4; TRBD1 aligns across 12 bases. This CDR3 contains 17 residues. Trimming cost V 0 bases and J 6 bases; bases outside gene matches: 5. Germline V gene data show CDR1 as LGHNA and CDR2 as YSLEER. Written as DNA, the CDR3 is TGCGCCAGCAGCCAAGAAGGGACAGGGGGCCCCGATGAAAAACTGTTTTTT. This codes for CASSQEGTGGPDEKLFF.

The chain links TRBV7-2 to TRBJ1-2, with a weak D call TRBD1 (6 bases). Germline-derived CDR1 and CDR2 are SGHTA and FQGNSA. V was clipped by 4 bases and J by 8 bases, with 17 bases between them. There are 14 residues in the CDR3. DNA for the CDR3: TGTGCCAGCAGCTCAAGGGGGACACGGACCGGCTACACCTTC. It translates to CASSSRGTRTGYTF. The full variable domain, completed using reference TRBV7-2 and TRBJ1-2, is GAGVSQSPSNKVTEKGKDVELRCDPISGHTALYWYRQSLGQGLEFLIYFQGNSAPDKSGLPSDRFSAERTGGSVSTLTIQRTQQEDSAVYLCASSSRGTRTGYTFGSGTRLTVV.

The rearrangement links TRBV9 to TRBJ1-3; 7 bases line up with TRBD1. The CDR3 covers 14 residues. V gave up 3 bases and J gave up 3 bases; unmatched junction bases: 3. Germline CDR1 reads SGDLS; CDR2 reads YYNGEE. The CDR3 here is CASSATGDGNTIYF. The CDR3 bases are TGTGCCAGCAGCGCAACAGGGGATGGAAACACCATATATTTT.

The V gene is TRBV30, the J gene TRBJ2-5, with 8 bases identical to TRBD2. V lost 3 bases, J lost 7 bases, and 16 bases stayed unmatched. CDR1 GTSNPN and CDR2 SVGIG come from the germline V gene (reference sequence). CDR3 length equals 16 residues. The DNA of the CDR3 is TGTGCCTGGAGCGGAATCGGCGGGGGGACGCCTGGGACCCAGTACTTC. Its translation: CAWSGIGGGTPGTQYF. The full variable domain, rest sourced from reference TRBV30 and TRBJ2-5, is SQTIHQWPATLVQPVGSPLSLECTVEGTSNPNLYWYRQAAGRGLQLLFYSVGIGQISSEVPQNLSASRPQDRQFILSSKKLLLSDSGFYLCAWSGIGGGTPGTQYFGPGTRLLVL.

The chain couples TRBV19 to TRBJ1-5; TRBD1 might be the D (5 bases). The V gene's germline CDR1 is LNHDA and CDR2 SQIVND (reference sequence). Between the trimmed V and J ends, which lost 2 bases and 6 bases, there was a span of 14 bases. The length of the CDR3 is 15 residues. In DNA form, the CDR3 reads TGTGCCAGTAGTATAAGCGGGGCGCGGAGTCAGCCCCAGCATTTT. Its protein is CASSISGARSQPQHF.

The chain uses TRBV9 and TRBJ1-2; 8 bases line up with TRBD1. CDR3 length: 14 amino acids. Trimming at V came to 3 bases and at J to 7 bases, leaving 8 bases not matched to a gene. Germline V gene sequence: CDR1 SGDLS, CDR2 YYNGEE. CDR3 residues: CASSAGQGGSGYTF. In DNA, the CDR3 is TGTGCCAGCAGCGCTGGACAGGGCGGGAGTGGCTACACCTTC.

The J gene is TRBJ1-3, the V gene TRBV7-6, with D tentatively TRBD1 (5 bases). The CDR3 is made up of 14 amino acids. Per germline, CDR1 SGHVS and CDR2 FNYEAQ. Trimming took off 5 bases at V and 2 bases at J, with 10 bases between the two ends. The CDR3: CASSPGVAGNTIYF. The CDR3 nucleotides are TGTGCCAGCAGCCCGGGGGTAGCTGGAAACACCATATATTTT. Full variable domain (outside the CDR3, taken from reference TRBV7-6 and TRBJ1-3): GAGVSQSPRYKVTKRGQDVALRCDPISGHVSLYWYRQALGQGPEFLTYFNYEAQQDKSGLPNDRFSAERPEGSISTLTIQRTEQRDSAMYRCASSPGVAGNTIYFGEGSWLTVV.

A word on this clone: The junction differs from germline at one of its ends, possibly a read error. The chain recombines TRBV7-7 with TRBJ2-5; maybe TRBD1 (6 bases). The last part of the DNA fits TRBJ2-7 better; the J call may be wrong. This CDR3 is 13 amino acids long. Germline CDR1 SSHAT, CDR2 FNYEAQ (reference sequence). The CDR3: CASSRTVGYEQYF. The CDR3 coding sequence is TGTGCTAGCAGCAGGACAGTTGGTTACGAGCAGTACTTC.

This clone was observed a few times. CDR3 sequence (DNA): TGCGCCAGCAGCCAAGGGTGGGGGGGAGGAGAAGAAAAACTGTTTTTT. Translating gives CASSQGWGGGEEKLFF. V is TRBV4-3 and J is TRBJ1-4; tentatively, D is TRBD1 (5 bases). V was cut by 1 base and J by 8 bases, with 17 bases left in between. Germline loops: CDR1 LGHNA, CDR2 YSLEER. CDR3 length: 16 amino acids.

A word on this clone: Other DNA sequences in this specimen translate into the identical CDR3. The rearrangement joins TRBV4-3 to TRBJ2-7, with TRBD2 as a possible D gene (5 bases). Trimming left V 1 base short and J 0 bases short, with 7 bases between. Per the germline V gene, CDR1 is LGHNA and CDR2 is YSLEER. The CDR3 totals 14 residues. CDR3 residues: CASSQARGSYEQYF. As DNA, the CDR3 is TGCGCCAGCAGCCAAGCCCGGGGCTCCTACGAGCAGTACTTC.

This rearrangement joins TRBV7-6 to TRBJ1-4; weak D call: TRBD1 (6 bases). This CDR3 has 15 amino acids. V shed 3 bases and J shed 5 bases, with 13 bases lying between them. Germline V gene data show CDR1 as SGHVS and CDR2 as FNYEAQ. The CDR3 region has the DNA TGTGCCAGCAGCTTCCGACAGGAGTTGAATGAAAAACTGTTTTTT. It yields the protein CASSFRQELNEKLFF.

This chain connects TRBV7-2 to TRBJ2-3; 10 bases map to TRBD1. The CDR3 contains 17 residues. With 2 bases clipped from V and 5 bases from J, the junction kept 10 bases outside the gene matches. In germline, CDR1 is SGHTA, CDR2 FQGNSA. CDR3 nucleotide sequence: TGTGCCAGCAGCTTACGACCCGGGACAGGGGTGGGAGATACGCAGTATTTT. Translation gives CASSLRPGTGVGDTQYF. The whole variable domain, remainder taken from reference TRBV7-2 and TRBJ2-3, is GAGVSQSPSNKVTEKGKDVELRCDPISGHTALYWYRQSLGQGLEFLIYFQGNSAPDKSGLPSDRFSAERTGGSVSTLTIQRTQQEDSAVYLCASSLRPGTGVGDTQYFGPGTRLTVL.

The genes are TRBV27 and TRBJ1-2, with 9 bases identical to TRBD1. Germline CDR1 is MNHEY and CDR2 is SMNVEV (reference sequence). Losses at the gene ends were 6 bases for V and 5 bases for J; bases not matched to a gene: 10. The CDR3 sequence is 15 residues long. The CDR3 loop is CASSPWDRALYGYTF. The CDR3 nucleotides read TGTGCCAGCAGCCCCTGGGACAGGGCGTTGTATGGCTACACCTTC.

This chain joins TRBV6-5 and TRBJ1-1; TRBD1 matches at 9 bases. Germline V gene sequence: CDR1 MNHEY, CDR2 SVGAGI. The J segment lost 0 bases and the V segment lost 4 bases, leaving 6 bases of the junction unmatched. The CDR3 is 16 residues long. In DNA form, the CDR3 reads TGTGCCAGCAGTTGGTCCAGGACAGGGGTGAACACTGAAGCTTTCTTT. Translating gives CASSWSRTGVNTEAFF.

The chain joins TRBV19 to TRBJ2-3; D remains unclear. Looked up from germline, CDR1 is LNHDA and CDR2 is SQIVND (reference sequence). CDR3 length: 14 amino acids. Trimming shortened V by 7 bases and J by 1 base, and 12 bases separated the two germline ends. CDR3 sequence reads: CASNHLAGTDTQYF. The CDR3 nucleotides read TGTGCCAGTAATCATCTCGCGGGCACAGATACGCAGTATTTT.

This clone was found once. The V gene is TRBV19, the J gene TRBJ2-2, with D possibly matching TRBD1 (5 bases). Germline V lookup: CDR1 LNHDA, CDR2 SQIVND (reference sequence). The CDR3 runs to 16 residues. Deletions cut 3 bases from V and 1 base from J, with 12 bases between. This CDR3 reads CASSIWFRENTGELFF. DNA of the CDR3: TGTGCCAGTAGTATTTGGTTCAGGGAGAACACCGGGGAGCTGTTTTTT. The entire variable domain, with the rest obtained from reference TRBV19 and TRBJ2-2, is as follows: DGGITQSPKYLFRKEGQNVTLSCEQNLNHDAMYWYRQDPGQGLRLIYYSQIVNDFQKGDIAEGYSVSREKKESFPLTVTSAQKNPTAFYLCASSIWFRENTGELFFGEGSRLTVL.

The chain joins TRBV19 to TRBJ1-2, with D possibly being TRBD1 (5 bases). The CDR3 extends over 14 amino acids. Trimming removed 3 bases from V and 3 bases from J, with 11 bases in between. CDR1 is LNHDA and CDR2 is SQIVND in the germline V gene (reference sequence). DNA of the CDR3: TGTGCCAGTAGTATGACAGCTTTTTACTATGGCTACACCTTC. Protein: CASSMTAFYYGYTF.

The chain recombines TRBV6-1 with TRBJ1-1; the D gene is possibly TRBD1 (5 bases). The length of the CDR3 is 14 residues. The germline CDR1 and CDR2 sequences are MNHNS and SASEGT. Trimming took 8 bases from V and 4 from J, leaving 17 bases between them. CDR3 coding DNA: TGTGCCAGCGGAGGGGAGACAATGGGCACTGAAGCTTTCTTT. As protein: CASGGETMGTEAFF.